These 29 T cell receptor beta chains were sequenced from one sample in a study of T cells in Graves' hyperthyroidism and ophthalmopathy. TCR beta CDR3 regions were amplified from RNA. A set of HTBI primers served as the primers for a first-round RT-PCR of the TCR CDR3. TCRdb itself ran the multiplex PCR reads through MiXCR, one entry per CDR3 protein. The table includes over 250,000 distinct CDR3 sequences, around 20% detected once. Sequenced material: blood. These receptors all stem from a man aged 30-40 years with Graves' ophthalmopathy.

CDR3 bases: TGCGCCAGCAGTGAGGAGGGAACGGGGCGAGAGACCCAGTACTTC. It translates to CASSEEGTGRETQYF. The chain couples TRBV10-1 to TRBJ2-5; D could derive from TRBD1 or TRBD2 (5 bases each). Germline-derived CDR1 and CDR2 are WNHNN and SYGVQD (reference sequence). The CDR3 covers 15 residues. Trimming took off 2 bases at V and 4 bases at J, with 14 bases between the two ends.

This clonotype was seen a handful of times. The chain uses TRBV18 and TRBJ2-1; D is possibly TRBD2 (5 bases). Between the trimmed V and J ends, which lost 3 bases and 6 bases, there was a span of 18 bases. This CDR3 comprises 16 residues. CDR1 and CDR2 from the germline V gene are KGHSH and LQKENI. The CDR3 loop is CASSPVPGVIGNEQFF. The CDR3, as DNA: TGTGCCAGCTCACCGGTACCCGGGGTGATTGGCAATGAGCAGTTCTTC.

This clonotype has only a few counts. This chain joins TRBV29-1 and TRBJ2-1; TRBD1 is a possible D gene (5 bases). V was shortened by 6 bases and J by 6 bases, with 18 bases between the two germline ends. CDR3 length: 14 amino acids. CDR1 SQVTM and CDR2 ANQGSEA come from the germline V gene. In nucleotides, the CDR3 is TGCAGCGTCCTAGGTGGGGCGTTGAGCAATGAGCAGTTCTTC. This sequence encodes CSVLGGALSNEQFF.

This clonotype was seen only a few times. The chain is built from TRBV14 and TRBJ2-7, with 9 nucleotides matching TRBD1. With 2 bases clipped from V and 3 bases from J, the junction kept 11 bases outside the gene matches. Germline V CDR1 and CDR2: SGHDN, FVKESK. The CDR3 covers 17 residues. The CDR3 region is CASSQFPGQGLIYEQYF. CDR3 bases: TGTGCCAGCAGCCAATTTCCCGGACAGGGGTTGATCTACGAGCAGTACTTC.

CDR3 coding DNA: TGTGCCAGCAGCTTAGTAACGGGGGGTGGCTACACCTTC. Amino acid sequence: CASSLVTGGGYTF. The V and J genes are TRBV7-2 and TRBJ1-2; possible D gene TRBD1, 5 bases. Germline V gene data show CDR1 as SGHTA and CDR2 as FQGNSA. This CDR3 contains 13 residues. Trimming removed 1 base from V and 7 bases from J, with 10 bases in between.

This chain links TRBV19 with TRBJ2-3; 10 bases map to TRBD2. V was clipped by 0 bases and J by 6 bases; unmatched bases: 9. This CDR3 spans 17 amino acids. From germline, CDR1 is LNHDA and CDR2 SQIVND (reference sequence). This CDR3 is CASSIEGSSGSRDTQYF. The DNA for the CDR3 is TGTGCCAGTAGTATAGAGGGTTCTAGCGGGAGTCGGGATACGCAGTATTTT.

This clonotype was seen ten or more times. The chain has TRBV5-6 and TRBJ2-7; 7 nucleotides line up with TRBD2. Germline lookup yields CDR1 SGHDT and CDR2 YYEEEE. The CDR3 sequence is 13 residues long. The trim removed 4 bases at V and 2 bases at J, leaving 3 bases unmatched. CDR3 nucleotides: TGTGCCAGCAGCCCCGGACTAGCCTACGAGCAGTACTTC. It is translated as CASSPGLAYEQYF.

This clonotype was counted once. The J gene is TRBJ1-4, the V gene TRBV25-1; no clear D gene. Germline assignment: CDR1 MGHDK and CDR2 SYGVNS. The V and J ends lost 6 bases and 8 bases respectively, with 13 bases between them. The CDR3 runs to 13 residues. CDR3 DNA: TGTGCCAGCAGATTACACTCCGGGGAAAAACTGTTTTTT. This gives the protein CASRLHSGEKLFF.

The CDR3 loop reads CASSLAPARDTQYF. CDR3 DNA sequence: TGTGCCAGCAGTTTAGCCCCAGCGCGGGATACGCAGTATTTT. The chain employs TRBV12-3 or TRBV12-4 and TRBJ2-3; no definite D call. V lost 0 bases, J lost 6 bases, and 10 bases lay in between. The CDR3 consists of 14 residues.

This clonotype showed up just a few times. The V gene is TRBV29-1, the J gene TRBJ1-1; D call uncertain. V was clipped by 3 bases and J by 5 bases, with 7 bases between them. Germline assignment: CDR1 SQVTM and CDR2 ANQGSEA. The CDR3 totals 11 residues. CDR3 amino acids: CSVDLDTEAFF. DNA of the CDR3: TGCAGCGTTGACTTGGATACTGAAGCTTTCTTT.

This clonotype occurred a few times. This chain links TRBV6-2 or TRBV6-3 with TRBJ1-1; TRBD1 aligns across 10 bases. The CDR3 consists of 13 residues. Germline CDR1 MNHEY, CDR2 SVGEGT. Germline trimming cut 4 bases from V and 5 bases from J; bases unmatched to any gene: 1. CDR3 DNA sequence: TGTGCCAGCAGTTGGACAGGGGGGACTGAAGCTTTCTTT. It codes for CASSWTGGTEAFF.

This clonotype was observed many times. The rearrangement joins TRBV6-1 to TRBJ2-7; D possibly corresponds to TRBD1 (5 bases). This CDR3 region has 13 residues. V shed 3 bases and J shed 3 bases, with 9 bases lying between them. The germline V gene encodes CDR1 MNHNS and CDR2 SASEGT. CDR3 loop: CASSDRQGYEQYF. CDR3 DNA sequence: TGTGCCAGCAGTGATCGGCAGGGCTACGAGCAGTACTTC.

The chain carries TRBV18 and TRBJ2-7; the match to TRBD2 covers 9 bases. The CDR3 contains 18 residues. From germline, CDR1 is KGHSH and CDR2 LQKENI. Germline trimming cut 5 bases from V and 5 bases from J; bases unmatched to any gene: 19. The chain's CDR3 is CASSVANPGSSGSHEQYF. CDR3 sequence (DNA): TGTGCCAGCTCAGTAGCTAACCCGGGGAGTAGCGGGAGCCACGAGCAGTACTTC.

This clonotype came up many times. The chain links TRBV6-6 to TRBJ2-7; D gene unclear. This CDR3 spans 12 amino acids. In germline, CDR1 is MNHNY, CDR2 SVGAGI (reference sequence). Trimming removed 2 bases at V and 3 bases at J, with 5 bases between. The CDR3 bases are TGTGCCAGCAGTTACGACCGCTACGAGCAGTACTTC. It codes for CASSYDRYEQYF.

This clonotype was counted many times. The gene calls are TRBV5-1 and TRBJ2-1; no definite D call. Looked up from germline, CDR1 is SGHRS and CDR2 is YFSETQ. The CDR3 extends over 13 amino acids. V dropped 3 bases and J dropped 4 bases, with 8 bases sitting between them. The CDR3 protein is CASSSIGYNEQFF. The CDR3 region has the DNA TGCGCCAGCAGCTCCATAGGTTACAATGAGCAGTTCTTC.

The sample holds many counts of this clonotype. The rearrangement joins TRBV12-3 or TRBV12-4 to TRBJ2-5; 7 bases are shared with TRBD1. V shed 7 bases, J shed 1 base, and the junction held 9 bases outside the gene matches. The CDR3 length is 15 residues. CDR3 DNA: TGTGCCAGCACCCCGGACAGGACCACCCAAGAGACCCAGTACTTC. This sequence encodes CASTPDRTTQETQYF.

This clonotype appeared many times. The chain has TRBV10-3 and TRBJ2-7, with D possibly matching TRBD1 (6 bases). Germline V gene data show CDR1 as ENHRY and CDR2 as SYGVKD. The germline V and J ends were trimmed by 8 bases and 1 base, with 9 bases remaining between them. The CDR3 runs 12 residues. In DNA form, the CDR3 reads TGTGCCATCGCCGACAGGTCCTACGAGCAGTACTTC. Its translation is CAIADRSYEQYF.

This clonotype was recorded many times. The CDR3 DNA reads TGTGCCAGCGAGTCGAGGGGTGCCTCCTACGAGCAGTACTTC. Protein product: CASESRGASYEQYF. V is TRBV2 and J is TRBJ2-7; TRBD1 or TRBD2 may be the D gene (5 bases each). The ends were cut back, 8 bases at V and 0 bases at J, with 14 bases in the middle. Germline loops: CDR1 SNHLY, CDR2 FYNNEI. The CDR3 runs 14 residues. The whole variable domain, filled in from reference TRBV2 and TRBJ2-7, reads EPEVTQTPSHQVTQMGQEVILRCVPISNHLYFYWYRQILGQKVEFLVSFYNNEISEKSEIFDDQFSVERPDGSNFTLKIRSTKLEDSAMYFCASESRGASYEQYFGPGTRLTVT.

Remarks on this clonotype: The germline gene is not matched at one end of the junction; a read error may be the cause. The chain recombines TRBV28 with TRBJ2-1; 10 nucleotides align to TRBD2. CDR3 length: 21 amino acids. Germline CDR1 MDHEN, CDR2 SYDVKM. CDR3 amino acids: CASSFPPGLADLTSSYNEQFF. CDR3 DNA: TGTGCCAGTAGTTTCCCCCCCGGACTAGCGGACCTTACCAGCTCCTACAATGAGCAGTTCTTC.

This clonotype appeared many times. The chain is built from TRBV11-2 and TRBJ2-5; D not certain. Germline lookup yields CDR1 SGHAT and CDR2 FQNNGV. Trimming cost V 2 bases and J 4 bases, with 2 bases left between them. The CDR3 is 11 amino acids. The CDR3 here is CASSLIETQYF. CDR3 nucleotides: TGTGCCAGCAGCTTAATAGAGACCCAGTACTTC.

This clonotype has a count of ten or more. The chain is built from TRBV6-5 and TRBJ2-7; D perhaps matches TRBD2 (6 bases). Trimming took off 0 bases at V and 1 base at J, with 10 bases between the two ends. CDR1 is MNHEY and CDR2 is SVGAGI in the germline V gene. The CDR3 is 15 residues long. The CDR3 reads CASSYSSSGSYEQYF. In DNA, the CDR3 is TGTGCCAGCAGTTACTCTTCCAGCGGGTCCTACGAGCAGTACTTC.

The chain employs TRBV7-9 and TRBJ2-3; D unclear. Per the germline V gene, CDR1 is SEHNR and CDR2 is FQNEAQ (reference sequence). CDR3 length: 15 residues. Trimming shortened V by 3 bases and J by 4 bases, and 14 bases separated the two germline ends. CDR3 DNA: TGTGCCAGCAGCTTTATCAACGTGGGTGCAGATACGCAGTATTTT. Translated, it gives CASSFINVGADTQYF.

This clonotype was found a few times. The chain couples TRBV2 to TRBJ2-5, with 9 bases identical to TRBD1. This CDR3 region has 15 residues. The J segment lost 2 bases and the V segment lost 2 bases, leaving 3 bases of the junction unmatched. Germline CDR1 is SNHLY and CDR2 is FYNNEI. The CDR3 DNA is TGTGCCAGCAGTGAAATAGACAGGGGGCAAGAGACCCAGTACTTC. Translation gives CASSEIDRGQETQYF.

The chain employs TRBV5-1 and TRBJ2-1; no firm D call. The CDR3 is 12 amino acids. CDR1 and CDR2 from the germline V gene are SGHRS and YFSETQ. V shed 3 bases and J shed 7 bases, with 8 bases lying between them. This chain's CDR3 is CASSSRWNEQFF. CDR3 DNA sequence: TGCGCCAGCAGCTCTCGGTGGAATGAGCAGTTCTTC. Using reference TRBV5-1 and TRBJ2-1 for the parts outside the CDR3, the full variable domain is KAGVTQTPRYLIKTRGQQVTLSCSPISGHRSVSWYQQTPGQGLQFLFEYFSETQRNKGNFPGRFSGRQFSNSRSEMNVSTLELGDSALYLCASSSRWNEQFFGPGTRLTVL.

The sample holds many counts of this clonotype. The chain links TRBV7-9 to TRBJ2-3; possibly TRBD2 for D (6 bases). This CDR3 is 14 amino acids long. From germline, CDR1 is SEHNR and CDR2 FQNEAQ (reference sequence). Trimming took 2 bases from V and 4 from J, leaving 10 bases between them. Here the CDR3 DNA reads TGTGCCAGCAGCTTAAGGGAGGTTGCAGATACGCAGTATTTT. Translating gives CASSLREVADTQYF.

This chain uses TRBV7-2 with TRBJ2-1; 10 nucleotides agree with TRBD2. Trimming at V came to 1 base and at J to 6 bases, leaving 3 bases not matched to a gene. This CDR3 contains 15 residues. Looked up from germline, CDR1 is SGHTA and CDR2 is FQGNSA. The CDR3 reads CASSLVAGGVNEQFF. The CDR3 DNA is TGTGCCAGCAGCTTAGTAGCGGGAGGAGTCAATGAGCAGTTCTTC.

This clonotype turned up a few times. V gene TRBV29-1 combines with J gene TRBJ1-1; D might be TRBD1 (5 bases). Trimming pared 4 bases from V and 1 base from J, leaving 13 bases between. Per germline, CDR1 SQVTM and CDR2 ANQGSEA. This CDR3 region has 14 residues. The CDR3 here is CSVVYGRANTEAFF. CDR3 in DNA: TGCAGCGTTGTCTACGGCAGGGCGAACACTGAAGCTTTCTTT.

The chain joins TRBV5-8 to TRBJ2-3, with 11 bases lining up with TRBD2. Trimming removed 0 bases from V and 3 bases from J; junction bases left unmatched: 6. The CDR3 has 17 residues. Per the germline V gene, CDR1 is SGHTS and CDR2 is YDEGEE. CDR3 sequence: CASSLGSGRGGTDTQYF. The CDR3 region has the DNA TGTGCCAGCAGCTTGGGTAGCGGGAGGGGAGGAACAGATACGCAGTATTTT.

This clonotype was recorded once. The V and J genes are TRBV15 and TRBJ1-4; 12 bases are a match to TRBD1. Germline lookup yields CDR1 LNHNV and CDR2 YYDKDF (reference sequence). The CDR3 has 16 residues. The V and J ends lost 0 bases and 8 bases, in that order; junction bases with no gene match: 4. The CDR3, as DNA: TGTGCCACCAGCAGAGATTGGGGACAGGGGGCCGAAAAACTGTTTTTT. Translating it yields CATSRDWGQGAEKLFF. Full variable domain (rest looked up from reference TRBV15 and TRBJ1-4): DAMVIQNPRYQVTQFGKPVTLSCSQTLNHNVMYWYQQKSSQAPKLLFHYYDKDFNNEADTPDNFQSRRPNTSFCFLDIRSPGLGDTAMYLCATSRDWGQGAEKLFFGSGTQLSVL.